These 9 T cell receptor beta chains share one sample of origin, sequenced in a study of blood T cell repertoires in COVID-19. Assay: immunoSEQ multiplex PCR; the TCRdb copy retains only in-frame clones and omits some. The sample lists approximately 150,000 clones; about 87% were seen once. Sequenced sample: peripheral blood. The receptors derive from a woman between 45 and 65 years old with acute or convalescent COVID-19.

This clone was counted between two and nine times. The V call is TRBV12-3 or TRBV12-4, the J call TRBJ1-1; TRBD1 matches at 9 bases. V trimming: 6 bases; J trimming: 4 bases; junction bases outside the gene matches: 3. The length of the CDR3 is 13 residues. The CDR3 loop is CASSSTGGTEAFF. The CDR3 bases are TGTGCCAGCAGCTCGACAGGGGGCACTGAAGCTTTCTTT.

In its sample, this clone was seen once. V usage is TRBV7-6 and J usage is TRBJ2-3; 8 bases map to TRBD1. Looked up from germline, CDR1 is SGHVS and CDR2 is FNYEAQ. This CDR3 region has 16 residues. J was trimmed by 1 base and V by 5 bases; bases with no gene match: 8. CDR3 loop: CASSLFGQGRTDTQYF. The CDR3 nucleotides read TGTGCCAGCAGCCTATTTGGACAGGGTCGCACAGATACGCAGTATTTT.

This chain connects TRBV12-3 or TRBV12-4 to TRBJ2-1, with TRBD2 matching 7 bases. The CDR3 runs to 13 residues. V shed 6 bases and J 5 bases; nucleotides not matched to a gene: 4. The CDR3 bases are TGTGCCAGCAGCCCGACTAGCAACAATGAGCAGTTCTTC. Translating it yields CASSPTSNNEQFF.

The gene calls are TRBV13 and TRBJ1-1, with D perhaps TRBD1 (6 bases). Germline assignment: CDR1 PRHDT and CDR2 FYEKMQ (reference sequence). The CDR3 is 14 residues long. Trimming shortened V by 1 base and J by 1 base, and 7 bases separated the two germline ends. In DNA form, the CDR3 reads TGTGCCAGCAGCTTAGTAGGGGGGAACACTGAAGCTTTCTTT. As protein: CASSLVGGNTEAFF.

V usage is TRBV4-2 and J usage is TRBJ2-7; D perhaps matches TRBD2 (5 bases). Germline V gene data show CDR1 as LGHNA and CDR2 as YNFKEQ. Trimming took 2 bases from V and 0 from J, leaving 11 bases between them. This CDR3 region has 15 residues. CDR3 DNA: TGTGCCAGCAGCCAAACCGGACTGGGCTCCTACGAGCAGTACTTC. Protein: CASSQTGLGSYEQYF.

V gene TRBV30 combines with J gene TRBJ1-1; 9 bases are a match to TRBD1. This CDR3 comprises 14 residues. Germline CDR1 and CDR2: GTSNPN and SVGIG (reference sequence). V was pared by 4 bases and J by 2 bases, with 5 bases of the junction left unmatched. As DNA, the CDR3 is TGTGCCTGGACGTACAGGGGGCATAACACTGAAGCTTTCTTT. It codes for CAWTYRGHNTEAFF.

This clone was seen once. This sequence joins TRBV27 and TRBJ2-2; D possibly corresponds to TRBD2 (6 bases). V dropped 8 bases and J dropped 8 bases, with 18 bases sitting between them. The CDR3 has 14 residues. The germline CDR1 and CDR2 sequences are MNHEY and SMNVEV (reference sequence). This chain's CDR3 is CASGVAGRVGELFF. CDR3 nucleotide sequence: TGTGCCAGCGGCGTTGCGGGGCGAGTTGGGGAGCTGTTTTTT.

The chain joins TRBV24-1 to TRBJ2-1; tentative D call: TRBD1 (6 bases). Trimming left V 5 bases short and J 0 bases short, with 10 bases between. The CDR3 loop spans 15 amino acids. CDR1 KGHDR and CDR2 SFDVKD come from the germline V gene. CDR3 residues: CATSAPRGSYNEQFF. In DNA, the CDR3 is TGTGCCACCAGTGCCCCCAGGGGCTCCTACAATGAGCAGTTCTTC.

The V and J genes are TRBV19 and TRBJ1-1, with 8 nucleotides matching TRBD1. The CDR3 sequence is 15 residues long. V shed 6 bases and J 1 base; nucleotides not matched to a gene: 7. Germline CDR1 is LNHDA and CDR2 is SQIVND (reference sequence). The CDR3: CASRRGTGRNTEAFF. The CDR3 DNA follows: TGTGCCAGTAGGAGGGGGACAGGACGGAACACTGAAGCTTTCTTT.